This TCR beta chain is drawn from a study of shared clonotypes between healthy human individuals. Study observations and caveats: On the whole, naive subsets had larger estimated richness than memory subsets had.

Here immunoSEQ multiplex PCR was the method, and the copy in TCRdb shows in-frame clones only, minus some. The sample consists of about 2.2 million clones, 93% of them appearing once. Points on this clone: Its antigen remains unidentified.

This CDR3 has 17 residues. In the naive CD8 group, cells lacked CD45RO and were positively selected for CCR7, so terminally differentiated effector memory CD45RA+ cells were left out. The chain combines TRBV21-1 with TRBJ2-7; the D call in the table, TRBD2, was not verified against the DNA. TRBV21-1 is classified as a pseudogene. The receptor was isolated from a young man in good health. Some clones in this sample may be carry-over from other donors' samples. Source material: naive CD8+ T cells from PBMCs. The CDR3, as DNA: TGTGCCAGCAGCACTCCGCCGAGCGGGAGCGTCCCCCGACAGCAGTACTTC. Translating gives CASSTPPSGSVPRQQYF.